This passage covers 30 T cell receptor beta chains from one sample sequenced in a study of T cell repertoires in cytomegalovirus infection. Using its own MiXCR run on the reads, TCRdb lists one record per CDR3 protein. Of about 920,000 distinct CDR3 sequences in the sample, 30% to 40% are singletons; the top ten hold 11% to 15%. Their cognate antigens are unknown. Sequencing used cultured CD8+ T cells from PBMCs, obtained from culture after CMV antigen stimulation. These receptors came from a human donor in good health (CMV status not recorded). Some clones in this sample may be carry-over from other donors' samples.

This clonotype was counted between two and nine times. The gene calls are TRBV4-2 and TRBJ2-7; 8 nucleotides line up with TRBD1. The V gene's germline CDR1 is LGHNA and CDR2 YNFKEQ. With V trimmed by 1 base and J by 1 base, 9 bases remained unmatched. There are 17 residues in the CDR3. The CDR3, as DNA: TGTGCCAGCAGCCAAGCCCCGGGACAGGAGCTATCCTACGAGCAGTACTTC. It encodes CASSQAPGQELSYEQYF.

This clonotype occurred a few times. The chain couples TRBV19 to TRBJ2-1; TRBD2 might be the D (6 bases). The V gene lost 5 bases and the J gene lost 10 bases, with 18 bases spanning the gap. The CDR3 totals 14 residues. The germline gives CDR1 LNHDA, CDR2 SQIVND (reference sequence). CDR3 residues: CASSSLYGGSEQFF. The CDR3 bases are TGTGCCAGTAGTTCCCTTTACGGGGGTTCCGAGCAGTTCTTC.

The rearrangement joins TRBV7-6 to TRBJ2-3; D may be TRBD1 (5 bases). Germline-derived CDR1 and CDR2 are SGHVS and FNYEAQ. CDR3 length: 14 amino acids. Trimming removed 1 base at V and 5 bases at J, with 10 bases between. The DNA of the CDR3 is TGTGCCAGCAGCTTAGGGGGCCAGGGAGATACGCAGTATTTT. It translates to CASSLGGQGDTQYF.

The J gene is TRBJ2-3, the V gene TRBV7-6; TRBD1 might be the D (6 bases). Germline V gene lookup returns CDR1 SGHVS and CDR2 FNYEAQ. The V and J ends lost 4 bases and 2 bases respectively, with 7 bases between them. The CDR3 totals 13 residues. CDR3 nucleotides: TGTGCCAGCAGCTGGGACATCACAGATACGCAGTATTTT. It specifies CASSWDITDTQYF.

This chain links TRBV7-2 with TRBJ2-3; 15 nucleotides align to TRBD2. V was pared by 1 base and J by 3 bases, with 5 bases of the junction left unmatched. Germline CDR1 and CDR2: SGHTA and FQGNSA. This CDR3 has 18 residues. The CDR3 sequence: CASSLVGLAGGRTDTQYF. Here the CDR3 DNA reads TGTGCCAGCAGCTTAGTGGGACTAGCGGGGGGAAGGACAGATACGCAGTATTTT.

This chain connects TRBV4-3 to TRBJ2-1; 12 positions match TRBD2. The length of the CDR3 is 16 residues. Germline V CDR1 and CDR2: LGHNA, YSLEER. The trim removed 2 bases at V and 8 bases at J, leaving 7 bases unmatched. The CDR3 reads CASSQSSGGALDEQFF. The CDR3 coding sequence is TGCGCCAGCAGCCAATCTAGCGGGGGGGCCTTGGATGAGCAGTTCTTC.

Notes on this clonotype: One end of the junction is discordant with germline, which a read error may explain. The chain uses TRBV13 and TRBJ2-1; D may be TRBD1 (5 bases). The CDR3 is 14 residues long. Germline-derived CDR1 and CDR2 are PRHDT and FYEKMQ (reference sequence). CDR3 sequence: CTSSSPPQGYEQFF. The CDR3 nucleotides read TGTACCAGCAGCTCGCCGCCCCAGGGCTATGAGCAGTTCTTC.

This clonotype has just a few counts. The J gene is TRBJ2-7, the V gene TRBV7-6; 7 bases fit TRBD1. Per the germline V gene, CDR1 is SGHVS and CDR2 is FNYEAQ. Trimming removed 3 bases from V and 1 base from J; junction bases left unmatched: 6. There are 15 residues in the CDR3. This CDR3 reads CASSFDGRGSYEQYF. In DNA form, the CDR3 reads TGTGCCAGCAGCTTCGACGGCAGGGGGTCCTACGAGCAGTACTTC.

There are a few counts of this clonotype. This chain links TRBV6-6 with TRBJ2-3; 9 nucleotides agree with TRBD2. Unmatched junction bases numbered 4, after V lost 2 bases and J lost 4 bases. The CDR3 is 15 amino acids. CDR1 and CDR2 (germline): MNHNY, SVGAGI (reference sequence). The DNA of the CDR3 is TGTGCCAGCAGTTACGGAGCGGGGGGAGCAGATACGCAGTATTTT. Its protein product is CASSYGAGGADTQYF.

This clonotype was picked up a small number of times. V and J are TRBV6-1 and TRBJ2-5, with TRBD2 as a possible D gene (5 bases). CDR3 length equals 17 residues. The germline V and J ends were trimmed by 4 bases and 1 base, with 19 bases remaining between them. Germline V lookup: CDR1 MNHNS, CDR2 SASEGT. The CDR3 loop reads CASSVYPTTEVQETQYF. The DNA of the CDR3 is TGTGCCAGCAGTGTATACCCGACGACGGAGGTCCAAGAGACCCAGTACTTC.

CDR3 loop: CASWGGEGNTEAFF. The CDR3 nucleotides are TGTGCCAGCTGGGGGGGCGAGGGAAACACTGAAGCTTTCTTT. This chain connects TRBV7-9 to TRBJ1-1; D may be TRBD1 (6 bases). Trimming shortened V by 8 bases and J by 2 bases, and 15 bases separated the two germline ends. The germline CDR1 and CDR2 sequences are SEHNR and FQNEAQ (reference sequence). The CDR3 totals 14 residues.

The CDR3 reads CASSLDQGAGVTEAFF. CDR3 sequence (DNA): TGTGCCAGCAGCTTAGATCAGGGGGCCGGGGTCACTGAAGCTTTCTTT. V usage is TRBV7-9 and J usage is TRBJ1-1, with 8 bases identical to TRBD1. CDR3 size: 16 residues. Germline lookup yields CDR1 SEHNR and CDR2 FQNEAQ (reference sequence). The V segment lost 1 base and the J segment 4 bases; nucleotides outside the gene matches: 8.

This chain connects TRBV19 to TRBJ2-7; D is unclear. Trimming pared 9 bases from V and 3 bases from J, leaving 27 bases between. Germline V lookup: CDR1 LNHDA, CDR2 SQIVND (reference sequence). The CDR3 is made up of 17 amino acids. CDR3 coding DNA: TGTGCCAGCAACACAAAGCCCCAGGAAGTTCATGTCTACGAGCAGTACTTC. Residues: CASNTKPQEVHVYEQYF.

This clonotype was recorded at least ten times. V gene TRBV7-6 combines with J gene TRBJ1-2, with TRBD1 matching over 8 bases. Germline CDR1 SGHVS, CDR2 FNYEAQ. V gave up 4 bases and J gave up 3 bases; unmatched junction bases: 4. This CDR3 has 14 amino acids. The CDR3 region has the DNA TGTGCCAGCAGCTCGTTGACAGGGGACTATGGCTACACCTTC. It specifies CASSSLTGDYGYTF.

This chain links TRBV19 with TRBJ1-2, with 9 bases that match TRBD1. V was pared by 10 bases and J by 4 bases, with 4 bases of the junction left unmatched. The CDR3 has 12 residues. Per germline, CDR1 LNHDA and CDR2 SQIVND (reference sequence). CDR3 bases: TGTGCCACTGGGACAGGGATCTATGGCTACACCTTC. Amino acid sequence: CATGTGIYGYTF.

Many counts were recorded for this clonotype. CDR3 DNA: TGTGCCAGCAGCCAGGGCACCGGGACTAGCGGGTCGGAGACCCAGTACTTC. It yields the protein CASSQGTGTSGSETQYF. This chain connects TRBV7-2 to TRBJ2-5, with 12 nucleotides matching TRBD2. The V gene end was trimmed by 5 bases and the J gene end by 5 bases; junction bases not matched to a gene: 12. Germline CDR1 is SGHTA and CDR2 is FQGNSA. The CDR3 is 17 amino acids.

Comments on this clonotype: A much larger clone is a single base away; this may be a read error. The genes are TRBV6-8 and TRBJ2-7, with unresolved D. Trimming shortened V by 7 bases and J by 0 bases, and 13 bases separated the two germline ends. CDR3 length equals 14 residues. Germline-derived CDR1 and CDR2 are MNHGY and SAAAGT. For the CDR3, the DNA is TGTGCCAGCAACGAGAGGCAGAGCTCCTACGAGCAGTACTTC. Residues: CASNERQSSYEQYF.

The rearrangement joins TRBV4-3 to TRBJ1-1; 7 bases line up with TRBD1. Germline V CDR1 and CDR2: LGHNA, YSLEER. Trimming at V came to 3 bases and at J to 8 bases, leaving 6 bases not matched to a gene. The CDR3 is 13 amino acids. The CDR3 sequence is CASSHPGTAEAFF. The CDR3 DNA is TGCGCCAGCAGCCACCCCGGGACAGCAGAAGCTTTCTTT.

This rearrangement joins TRBV12-3 or TRBV12-4 to TRBJ1-6; TRBD1 is a possible D gene (6 bases). CDR3 length: 14 residues. The V end was cut by 5 bases, the J end by 7 bases, with 12 bases between. CDR3 coding DNA: TGTGCCAGCAGTCCCGGGACACCAAATTCACCCCTCCACTTT. Translation: CASSPGTPNSPLHF.

The CDR3 region is CASSLWRGANNSPLHF. The CDR3 DNA reads TGTGCCAGCAGCTTATGGAGGGGAGCAAATAATTCACCCCTCCACTTT. The genes are TRBV11-2 and TRBJ1-6, with D possibly matching TRBD1 (5 bases). The V and J ends lost 2 bases and 5 bases respectively, with 13 bases between them. In germline, CDR1 is SGHAT, CDR2 FQNNGV. CDR3 length: 16 residues.

The CDR3 DNA reads TGTGCCAGCAAACGACTAGAGGATGAGCAGTTCTTC. It is translated as CASKRLEDEQFF. V gene TRBV12-3 or TRBV12-4 combines with J gene TRBJ2-1; possibly TRBD2 for D (6 bases). Trimming removed 7 bases at V and 8 bases at J, with 12 bases between. This CDR3 contains 12 residues.

J is TRBJ2-2 and V is TRBV5-4; possible D gene TRBD1, 7 bases. The germline CDR1 and CDR2 sequences are SGHNT and YYREEE (reference sequence). Trimming cost V 4 bases and J 0 bases, with 16 bases left between them. CDR3 length: 17 amino acids. The CDR3 spells CASSLVPGGTNTGELFF. The CDR3 DNA follows: TGTGCCAGCAGCCTGGTCCCAGGGGGGACGAACACCGGGGAGCTGTTTTTT. Full variable domain (outside the CDR3, taken from reference TRBV5-4 and TRBJ2-2): ETGVTQSPTHLIKTRGQQVTLRCSSQSGHNTVSWYQQALGQGPQFIFQYYREEENGRGNFPPRFSGLQFPNYSSELNVNALELDDSALYLCASSLVPGGTNTGELFFGEGSRLTVL.

This clonotype was seen only once. This rearrangement joins TRBV3-1 to TRBJ1-4, with D maybe TRBD1 (6 bases). Trimming shortened V by 0 bases and J by 5 bases, and 19 bases separated the two germline ends. CDR1 LGHDT and CDR2 YNNKEL come from the germline V gene (reference sequence). This CDR3 is 18 amino acids long. CDR3 amino acids: CASSQDIPRTAKNEKLFF. Written as DNA, the CDR3 is TGTGCCAGCAGCCAAGATATCCCCCGGACAGCCAAGAATGAAAAACTGTTTTTT. Supplemented by reference TRBV3-1 and TRBJ1-4, the full variable domain reads DTAVSQTPKYLVTQMGNDKSIKCEQNLGHDTMYWYKQDSKKFLKIMFSYNNKELIINETVPNRFSPKSPDKAHLNLHINSLELGDSAVYFCASSQDIPRTAKNEKLFFGSGTQLSVL.

Ten or more counts support this clonotype. J is TRBJ1-6 and V is TRBV12-3 or TRBV12-4, with D perhaps TRBD1 (6 bases). This CDR3 has 12 amino acids. With 6 bases removed from V and 7 bases from J, the gap between germline ends came to 7 bases. CDR3 coding DNA: TGTGCCAGCAGACAGGGAAATTCACCCCTCCACTTT. Its protein is CASRQGNSPLHF.

This chain connects TRBV6-6 to TRBJ2-1, with 7 positions matching TRBD2. Germline V gene lookup returns CDR1 MNHNY and CDR2 SVGAGI (reference sequence). The CDR3 runs 15 residues. J lost 3 bases, V lost 7 bases, and 9 bases had no gene match. This chain's CDR3 is CASTSLANDYNEQFF. CDR3 sequence (DNA): TGTGCCAGCACTTCACTAGCGAACGACTACAATGAGCAGTTCTTC.

This clonotype was found many times. The rearrangement links TRBV28 to TRBJ2-7; the D gene is possibly TRBD2 (6 bases). Germline V gene data show CDR1 as MDHEN and CDR2 as SYDVKM. CDR3 length: 15 amino acids. The germline V and J ends were trimmed by 1 base and 2 bases, with 12 bases remaining between them. CDR3 residues: CASSLSGRGAYEQYV. The CDR3 DNA reads TGTGCCAGCAGTTTATCAGGGCGGGGCGCCTACGAGCAGTACGTC.

The rearrangement joins TRBV7-9 to TRBJ2-1; 11 bases fit TRBD2. The germline CDR1 and CDR2 sequences are SEHNR and FQNEAQ (reference sequence). This CDR3 has 16 amino acids. V trimming: 1 base; J trimming: 8 bases; junction bases outside the gene matches: 7. DNA for the CDR3: TGTGCCAGCAGCTTAGAGACTAGCGGGGTGTTTTATGAGCAGTTCTTC. Its protein product is CASSLETSGVFYEQFF.

The V and J genes are TRBV6-6 and TRBJ1-1; D gene unclear. CDR1 MNHNY and CDR2 SVGAGI come from the germline V gene (reference sequence). There are 13 residues in the CDR3. Trimming took off 10 bases at V and 0 bases at J, with 12 bases between the two ends. The CDR3 spells CATCFRVNTEAFF. The CDR3 region has the DNA TGTGCCACCTGCTTTAGAGTGAACACTGAAGCTTTCTTT.

This chain's CDR3 is CASGPSGGGDFYGYTF. DNA of the CDR3: TGTGCTAGTGGCCCCAGTGGAGGGGGTGACTTCTATGGCTACACCTTC. This chain connects TRBV12-5 to TRBJ1-2, with TRBD1 as a possible D gene (6 bases). The CDR3 has 16 residues. With 6 bases removed from V and 4 bases from J, the gap between germline ends came to 21 bases. Germline-derived CDR1 and CDR2 are LGHNT and FRNRAP. Drawing the rest from reference TRBV12-5 and TRBJ1-2, the complete variable domain is DARVTQTPRHKVTEMGQEVTMRCQPILGHNTVFWYRQTMMQGLELLAYFRNRAPLDDSGMPKDRFSAEMPDATLATLKIQPSEPRDSAVYFCASGPSGGGDFYGYTFGSGTRLTVV.

This rearrangement joins TRBV7-9 to TRBJ1-2, with D possibly matching TRBD1 (6 bases). Germline values: CDR1 SEHNR, CDR2 FQNEAQ (reference sequence). The CDR3 covers 12 residues. V was shortened by 8 bases and J by 6 bases, with 13 bases between the two germline ends. CDR3 in amino acids: CASVRGGDGYTF. In nucleotides, the CDR3 is TGTGCCAGCGTTCGCGGGGGCGATGGCTACACCTTC.